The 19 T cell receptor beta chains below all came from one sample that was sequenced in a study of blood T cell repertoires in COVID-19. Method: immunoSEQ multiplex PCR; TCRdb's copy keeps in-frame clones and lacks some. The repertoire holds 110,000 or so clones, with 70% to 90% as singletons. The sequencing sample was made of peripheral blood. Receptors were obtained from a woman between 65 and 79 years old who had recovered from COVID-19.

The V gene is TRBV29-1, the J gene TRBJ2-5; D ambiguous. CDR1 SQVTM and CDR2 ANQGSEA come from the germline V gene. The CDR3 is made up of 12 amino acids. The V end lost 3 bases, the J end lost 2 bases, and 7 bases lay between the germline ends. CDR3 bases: TGCAGCGTTGACGTACAACAAGAGACCCAGTACTTC. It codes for CSVDVQQETQYF.

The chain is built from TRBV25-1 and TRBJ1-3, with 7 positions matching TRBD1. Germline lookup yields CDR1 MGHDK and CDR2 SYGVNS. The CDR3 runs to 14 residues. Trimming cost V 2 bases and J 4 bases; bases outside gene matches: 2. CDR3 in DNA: TGTGCCAGCAGTGAAACAGGGGAGGGAAACACCATATATTTT. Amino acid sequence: CASSETGEGNTIYF. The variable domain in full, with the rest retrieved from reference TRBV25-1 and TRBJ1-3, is EADIYQTPRYLVIGTGKKITLECSQTMGHDKMYWYQQDPGMELHLIHYSYGVNSTEKGDLSSESTVSRIRTEHFPLTLESARPSHTSQYLCASSETGEGNTIYFGEGSWLTVV.

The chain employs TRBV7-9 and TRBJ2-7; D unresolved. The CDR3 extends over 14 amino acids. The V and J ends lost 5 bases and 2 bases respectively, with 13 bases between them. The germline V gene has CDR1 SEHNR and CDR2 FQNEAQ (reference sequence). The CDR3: CASSPQTGAYEQYF. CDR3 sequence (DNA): TGTGCCAGCAGCCCCCAGACCGGAGCCTACGAGCAGTACTTC.

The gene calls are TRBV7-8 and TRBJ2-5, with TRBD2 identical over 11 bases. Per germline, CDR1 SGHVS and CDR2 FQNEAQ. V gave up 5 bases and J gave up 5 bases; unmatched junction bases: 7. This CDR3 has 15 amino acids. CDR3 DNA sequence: TGTGCCAGCAGCCAAGGACTAGCGGGTTTGGAGACCCAGTACTTC. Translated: CASSQGLAGLETQYF.

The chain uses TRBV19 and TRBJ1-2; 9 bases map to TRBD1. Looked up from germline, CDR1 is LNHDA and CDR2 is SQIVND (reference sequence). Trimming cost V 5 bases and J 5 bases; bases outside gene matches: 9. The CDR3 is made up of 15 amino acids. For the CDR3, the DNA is TGTGCCAGTAGTCCGCCGGGACAGGGTTTTTATGGCTACACCTTC. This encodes CASSPPGQGFYGYTF.

CDR3 amino acids: CASSGTLRVGTEAFF. In nucleotides, the CDR3 is TGTGCCAGCAGCGGCACCCTCAGGGTGGGCACTGAAGCTTTCTTT. This chain uses TRBV7-9 with TRBJ1-1; maybe TRBD1 (5 bases). V gave up 5 bases and J gave up 4 bases, with 17 bases separating them. This CDR3 comprises 15 residues. The germline V gene has CDR1 SEHNR and CDR2 FQNEAQ (reference sequence).

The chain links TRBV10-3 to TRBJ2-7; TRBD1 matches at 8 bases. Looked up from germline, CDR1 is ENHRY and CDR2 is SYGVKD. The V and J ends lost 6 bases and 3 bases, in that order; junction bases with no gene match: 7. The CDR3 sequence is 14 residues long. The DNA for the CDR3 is TGTGCCATCAGCTGGGACAGGCAAGTCTACGAGCAGTACTTC. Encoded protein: CAISWDRQVYEQYF.

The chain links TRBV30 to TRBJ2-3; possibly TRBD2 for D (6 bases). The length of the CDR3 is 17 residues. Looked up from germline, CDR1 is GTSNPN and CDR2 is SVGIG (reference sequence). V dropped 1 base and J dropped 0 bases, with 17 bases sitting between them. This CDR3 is CAWSGRGTGGSTDTQYF. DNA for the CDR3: TGTGCCTGGAGTGGGAGGGGAACAGGAGGTAGCACAGATACGCAGTATTTT.

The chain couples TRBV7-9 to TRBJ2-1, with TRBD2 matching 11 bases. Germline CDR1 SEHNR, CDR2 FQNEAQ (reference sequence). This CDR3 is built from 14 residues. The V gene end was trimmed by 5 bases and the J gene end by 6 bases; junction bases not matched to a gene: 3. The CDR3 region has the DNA TGTGCCAGCAGCCGTAGCGGGGGGGGCAATGAGCAGTTCTTC. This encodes CASSRSGGGNEQFF.

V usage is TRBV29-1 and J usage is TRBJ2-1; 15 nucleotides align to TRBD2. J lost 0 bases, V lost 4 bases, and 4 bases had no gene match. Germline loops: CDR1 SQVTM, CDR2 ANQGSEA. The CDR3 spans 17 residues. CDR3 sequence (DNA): TGCAGCGTTGGGGGACTAGCGGGGGGCCGCTCCTACAATGAGCAGTTCTTC. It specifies CSVGGLAGGRSYNEQFF.

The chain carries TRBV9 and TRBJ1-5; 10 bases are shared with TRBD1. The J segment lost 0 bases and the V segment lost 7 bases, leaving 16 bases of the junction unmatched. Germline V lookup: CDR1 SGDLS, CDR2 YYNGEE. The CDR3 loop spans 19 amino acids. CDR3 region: CASFPLLGQGRNSNQPQHF. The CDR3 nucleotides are TGTGCCAGCTTTCCCCTGTTGGGACAGGGGCGAAATAGCAATCAGCCCCAGCATTTT.

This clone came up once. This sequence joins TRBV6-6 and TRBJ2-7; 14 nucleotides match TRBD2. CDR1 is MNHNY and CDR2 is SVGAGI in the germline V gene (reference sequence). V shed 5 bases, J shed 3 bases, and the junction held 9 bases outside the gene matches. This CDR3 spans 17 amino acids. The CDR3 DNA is TGTGCCAGCAGTCGCGGACTAGCGGGAGGAGCAAGCTACGAGCAGTACTTC. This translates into CASSRGLAGGASYEQYF.

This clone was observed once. The CDR3: CASSSGFWDSSGNTIYF. The CDR3 bases are TGTGCCAGCAGCTCGGGGTTCTGGGACAGCTCTGGAAACACCATATATTTT. The chain is built from TRBV3-1 (or the pseudogene TRBV3-2) and TRBJ1-3; 7 bases line up with TRBD1. Germline V gene data show CDR1 as LGHDT and CDR2 as YNNKEL (reference sequence). Losses at the gene ends were 5 bases for V and 0 bases for J; bases not matched to a gene: 10. This CDR3 has 17 residues.

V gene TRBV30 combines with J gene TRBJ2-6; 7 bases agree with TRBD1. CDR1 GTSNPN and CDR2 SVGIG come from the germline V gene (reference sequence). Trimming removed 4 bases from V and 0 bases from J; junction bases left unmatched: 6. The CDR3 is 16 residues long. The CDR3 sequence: CAWIQGISSGANVLTF. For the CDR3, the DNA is TGTGCCTGGATACAGGGGATTAGCTCTGGGGCCAACGTCCTGACTTTC.

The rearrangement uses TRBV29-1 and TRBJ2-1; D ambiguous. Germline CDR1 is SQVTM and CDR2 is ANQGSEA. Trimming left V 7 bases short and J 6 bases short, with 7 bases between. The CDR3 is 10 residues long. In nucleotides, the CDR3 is TGCAGCGCCCAGGTCAATGAGCAGTTCTTC. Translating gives CSAQVNEQFF.

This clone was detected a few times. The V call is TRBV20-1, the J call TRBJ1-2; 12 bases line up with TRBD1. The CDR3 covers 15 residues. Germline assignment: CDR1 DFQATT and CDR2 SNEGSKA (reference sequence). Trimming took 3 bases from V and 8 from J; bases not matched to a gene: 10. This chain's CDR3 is CSASNRDRGREGYTF. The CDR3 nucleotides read TGCAGTGCTAGTAACAGGGACAGGGGGCGTGAAGGCTACACCTTC.

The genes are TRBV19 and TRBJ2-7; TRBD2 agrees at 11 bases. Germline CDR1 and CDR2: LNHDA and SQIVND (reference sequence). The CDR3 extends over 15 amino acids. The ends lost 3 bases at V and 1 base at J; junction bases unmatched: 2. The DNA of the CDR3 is TGTGCCAGTAGTATCGGGACTAGCGGATCCTACGAGCAGTACTTC. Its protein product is CASSIGTSGSYEQYF.

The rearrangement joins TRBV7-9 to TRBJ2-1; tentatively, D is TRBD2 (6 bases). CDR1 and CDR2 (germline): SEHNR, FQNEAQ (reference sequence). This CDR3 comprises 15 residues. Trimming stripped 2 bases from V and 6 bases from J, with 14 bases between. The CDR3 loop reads CASSLRGYRLNEQFF. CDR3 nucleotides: TGTGCCAGCAGCTTACGGGGGTATAGACTCAATGAGCAGTTCTTC.

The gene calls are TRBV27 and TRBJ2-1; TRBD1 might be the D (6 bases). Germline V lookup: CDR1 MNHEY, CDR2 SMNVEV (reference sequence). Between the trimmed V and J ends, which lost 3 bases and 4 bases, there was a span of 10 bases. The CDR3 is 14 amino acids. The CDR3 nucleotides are TGTGCCAGCAGTTTTAGGGGGATGTACAATGAGCAGTTCTTC. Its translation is CASSFRGMYNEQFF.